A selection of T cell receptor beta chains follows, all from one sample in a study of shared clonotypes between healthy human individuals. Profiled with immunoSEQ multiplex PCR; TCRdb holds only in-frame clones, not every one. The sample has millions of clones, over 85% seen once; the top ten hold 0.13%. The sequenced material came from naive CD4+ T cells sorted from blood. All receptors come from a young man in good health. Each CDR3 is given with its conserved first and last residue. Fields, in order: J gene, V gene, D gene, CDR3 protein. D genes are given only for firm matches.

j_gene: TRBJ2-4; v_gene: TRBV6-6; d_gene: TRBD1; CDR3aa: CASSYRTGMAKNIQYF
j_gene: TRBJ2-1; v_gene: TRBV11-2; d_gene: TRBD1; CDR3aa: CASSFPGTAYNEQFF
j_gene: TRBJ2-5; v_gene: TRBV5-6; d_gene: -; CDR3aa: CASSFRVGGSGETQYF
j_gene: TRBJ2-3; v_gene: TRBV10-1; d_gene: TRBD1; CDR3aa: CASSDQGASTDTQYF
j_gene: TRBJ1-5; v_gene: TRBV6-6; d_gene: -; CDR3aa: CASRVGGTAGNQPQHF
j_gene: TRBJ2-1; v_gene: TRBV5-5; d_gene: -; CDR3aa: CASSLVAGNEQFF
j_gene: TRBJ2-7; v_gene: TRBV7-2; d_gene: TRBD1; CDR3aa: CASSLYGDRNNEQYF
j_gene: TRBJ2-7; v_gene: TRBV28; d_gene: -; CDR3aa: CASTGDGVYEQYF
j_gene: TRBJ1-4; v_gene: TRBV11-2; d_gene: -; CDR3aa: CASSLFTGANEKLFF
j_gene: TRBJ2-7; v_gene: TRBV10-3; d_gene: -; CDR3aa: CAISESGSPYEQYF
j_gene: TRBJ1-2; v_gene: TRBV5-1; d_gene: TRBD1; CDR3aa: CASSWTSGQGNYGYTF
j_gene: TRBJ1-1; v_gene: TRBV6-6; d_gene: -; CDR3aa: CASSYATRSPEAFF
j_gene: TRBJ2-2; v_gene: TRBV4-1; d_gene: TRBD2; CDR3aa: CASSSGGNTGELFF
j_gene: TRBJ2-5; v_gene: TRBV27; d_gene: -; CDR3aa: CASSLYGETQYF
j_gene: TRBJ2-3; v_gene: TRBV10-2; d_gene: -; CDR3aa: CASGGRVGTDTQYF
j_gene: TRBJ2-1; v_gene: TRBV9; d_gene: TRBD2; CDR3aa: CASSVAGLAYNEQFF
j_gene: TRBJ2-1; v_gene: TRBV10-2; d_gene: TRBD1; CDR3aa: CASTGQGSYNEQFF
j_gene: TRBJ2-3; v_gene: TRBV6-1; d_gene: -; CDR3aa: CASTKDSTDTQYF
j_gene: TRBJ1-6; v_gene: TRBV5-6; d_gene: TRBD1; CDR3aa: CASSLRTRDRNSPLHF
j_gene: TRBJ2-7; v_gene: TRBV5-1; d_gene: -; CDR3aa: CASICPEQYF
j_gene: TRBJ2-2; v_gene: TRBV27; d_gene: TRBD1; CDR3aa: CASRTGDMITGELFF
j_gene: TRBJ1-1; v_gene: TRBV6-4; d_gene: -; CDR3aa: CASSLRTVNTEAFF
j_gene: TRBJ2-7; v_gene: TRBV6-1; d_gene: TRBD1; CDR3aa: CASSEAAKTGAYEQYF
j_gene: TRBJ1-1; v_gene: TRBV6-1; d_gene: -; CDR3aa: CASSRWVNTEAFF
j_gene: TRBJ2-1; v_gene: TRBV29-1; d_gene: -; CDR3aa: CSVGRGYNEQFF
j_gene: TRBJ2-2; v_gene: TRBV6-5; d_gene: -; CDR3aa: CASRSGDGELFF
j_gene: TRBJ2-2; v_gene: TRBV19; d_gene: -; CDR3aa: CASSHLNTGELFF
j_gene: TRBJ1-2; v_gene: TRBV9; d_gene: -; CDR3aa: CASSVGQLSTPYGYTF
j_gene: TRBJ1-2; v_gene: TRBV28; d_gene: TRBD1; CDR3aa: CASRDRGSGYTF
j_gene: TRBJ1-5; v_gene: TRBV30; d_gene: TRBD1; CDR3aa: CAWGTGLGQPQHF
j_gene: TRBJ2-2; v_gene: TRBV7-9; d_gene: -; CDR3aa: CASSLFSENTGELFF
j_gene: TRBJ2-3; v_gene: TRBV2; d_gene: -; CDR3aa: CASSARFTDTQYF
j_gene: TRBJ2-3; v_gene: TRBV7-9; d_gene: -; CDR3aa: CASSINSRRKPLTDTQYF
j_gene: TRBJ2-5; v_gene: TRBV5-4; d_gene: -; CDR3aa: CASSLWRAGEETQYF